This T cell receptor (beta chain) came from a study of OX40 agonist ivuxolimab in advanced cancers. Across the study: Of the patients, three showed partial responses, one with hepatocellular carcinoma and two with cutaneous melanoma. Study conclusions and caveats: Undetermined was the antigen specificity of the expanded peripheral T cells.

Sequencing used immunoSEQ multiplex PCR; TCRdb keeps in-frame clones, though not all of them. Of some 70,000 clones in the sample, roughly 87% are singletons; the top ten hold approximately 1.4%. In germline, CDR1 is LGHNA, CDR2 YSLEER. This CDR3 has 16 residues. V lost 3 bases and J lost 0, with 9 bases in between. A remark on this clone: No antigen is known for it.

This receptor was taken from an adult with an advanced solid tumor such as melanoma, head and neck, liver or kidney cancer. This sequence joins TRBV4-3 and TRBJ2-6; the D is unclear. The sequencing used CD4+ or CD8+ T cells sorted from blood, collected in a trial of the OX40 agonist ivuxolimab. CDR3 residues: CASSQGQASGANVLTF. The CDR3 DNA reads as TGCGCCAGCAGCCAGGGTCAAGCCTCTGGGGCCAACGTCCTGACTTTC.